A selection of T cell receptor beta chains follows, all from one sample in a study of beta chain features in type 1 diabetes. Repertoires were generated with immunoSEQ multiplex PCR, while TCRdb's copy carries only in-frame clones and drops some. The sample records about 180,000 clones, approximately 8% being singletons. The sequencing input was central memory CD4+ T cells from blood. The receptors were sampled from a young man with type 1 diabetes. Both conserved end residues are part of each CDR3. Each record gives: CDR3 protein, V gene, clone size. Clone size, where shown, is once, few, many, or a class for clones that have expanded.

CDR3 protein: CASSRLVSNEQFF
V gene: TRBV19
clone size: few

CDR3 protein: CASSLSLAGSDTQYF
V gene: TRBV7-9
clone size: few

CDR3 protein: CASRGPNNNEQFF
V gene: TRBV19
clone size: few

CDR3 protein: CASSLQGKRYEQYF
V gene: TRBV11-2
clone size: few

CDR3 protein: CASSGQGDEKLFF
V gene: TRBV25-1
clone size: few

CDR3 protein: CASSFMAGSNEKLFF
V gene: TRBV28
clone size: medium-sized

CDR3 protein: CASSLGQYNEQFF
V gene: TRBV7-2
clone size: few

CDR3 protein: CASSGPGTQETQYF
V gene: TRBV5-5
clone size: .

CDR3 protein: CASGRSNQPQHF
V gene: TRBV6-5
clone size: few

CDR3 protein: CASKVQGWRDIQYF
V gene: TRBV6-5
clone size: few

CDR3 protein: CASSGGADAYNEQFF
V gene: TRBV2
clone size: .

CDR3 protein: CASSYGTDSPLHF
V gene: TRBV6-6
clone size: .

CDR3 protein: CASSSRAGRVLTDTQYF
V gene: TRBV7-9
clone size: .

CDR3 protein: CASSLQETQYF
V gene: TRBV7-6
clone size: few

CDR3 protein: CATRWAGGPQETQYF
V gene: TRBV6-1
clone size: .

CDR3 protein: CASIGAGGPTGELFF
V gene: TRBV28
clone size: few

CDR3 protein: CASSSGGEQYF
V gene: TRBV7-9
clone size: .

CDR3 protein: CASDRQAGQPQHF
V gene: TRBV2
clone size: .

CDR3 protein: CASSDWQVDTGELFF
V gene: TRBV25-1
clone size: .

CDR3 protein: CSVVGTTSSYEQYF
V gene: TRBV29-1
clone size: few

CDR3 protein: CASSAGPETQYF
V gene: TRBV4-3
clone size: .

CDR3 protein: CASSLMTGVHEQYF
V gene: TRBV5-4
clone size: few

CDR3 protein: CASSGQGFQETQYF
V gene: TRBV2
clone size: few

CDR3 protein: CASSQGGNGYTF
V gene: TRBV4-3
clone size: .

CDR3 protein: CASSPGPASGGGYEQYF
V gene: TRBV5-1
clone size: .

CDR3 protein: CASSYSGDYGYTF
V gene: TRBV6-5
clone size: few

CDR3 protein: CASSIGRYNEQFF
V gene: TRBV19
clone size: few

CDR3 protein: CASSVGPAGAGNEQFF
V gene: TRBV9
clone size: .

CDR3 protein: CASSPRSGSSYNEQFF
V gene: TRBV5-1
clone size: .

CDR3 protein: CASSLVTGPTEAFF
V gene: TRBV11-2
clone size: once

CDR3 protein: CASSSQREYEQFF
V gene: TRBV7-2
clone size: few

CDR3 protein: CASSYSGQGNNEQFF
V gene: TRBV6-5
clone size: .

CDR3 protein: CASSAQVSGNTIYF
V gene: TRBV7-6
clone size: .

CDR3 protein: CASSGRTGGRNEQYF
V gene: TRBV5-4
clone size: few

CDR3 protein: CASSPGTTDTDTQYF
V gene: TRBV9
clone size: .

CDR3 protein: CASSRQDNEQFF
V gene: TRBV5-6
clone size: many

CDR3 protein: CASSLGQEHTEAFF
V gene: TRBV5-1
clone size: .

CDR3 protein: CASRRLSSGNTIYF
V gene: TRBV27
clone size: .

CDR3 protein: CASSLAGTGTETQYF
V gene: TRBV11-2
clone size: .

CDR3 protein: CASSRDSQETQYF
V gene: TRBV10-1
clone size: .

CDR3 protein: CASSFWTDNSPLHF
V gene: TRBV7-9
clone size: many

CDR3 protein: CASSPGLAGLGNEQFF
V gene: TRBV18
clone size: .

CDR3 protein: CASSLDGGDTDTQYF
V gene: TRBV7-7
clone size: .

CDR3 protein: CAWRVTGLYGYTF
V gene: TRBV30
clone size: many

CDR3 protein: CASSFGLAPGELFF
V gene: TRBV11-2
clone size: few

CDR3 protein: CASSLGYSYNEQFF
V gene: TRBV5-1
clone size: .

CDR3 protein: CASGRPKLFF
V gene: TRBV19
clone size: few

CDR3 protein: CASSSAGGANTEAFF
V gene: TRBV11-2
clone size: few

CDR3 protein: CASSLRAGAHTDTQYF
V gene: TRBV5-6
clone size: .

CDR3 protein: CASSLDTNSPLHF
V gene: TRBV7-2
clone size: once

CDR3 protein: CSVSGQGWNTEAFF
V gene: TRBV29-1
clone size: .

CDR3 protein: CATERDRGFSEQYF
V gene: TRBV15
clone size: few

CDR3 protein: CASSLALGGTGGYTF
V gene: TRBV7-8
clone size: .

CDR3 protein: CASSLAGGHGRETQYF
V gene: TRBV5-1
clone size: .

CDR3 protein: CASSRGQGYTEAFF
V gene: TRBV7-2
clone size: .

CDR3 protein: CASSLFYEQYF
V gene: TRBV11-2
clone size: .